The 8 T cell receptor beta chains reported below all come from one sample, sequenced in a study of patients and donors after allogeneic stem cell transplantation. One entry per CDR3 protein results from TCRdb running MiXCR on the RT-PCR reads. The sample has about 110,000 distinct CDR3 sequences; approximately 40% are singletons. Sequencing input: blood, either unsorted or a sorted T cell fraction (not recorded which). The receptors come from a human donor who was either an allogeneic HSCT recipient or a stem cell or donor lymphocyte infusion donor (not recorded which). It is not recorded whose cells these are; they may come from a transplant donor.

Here the CDR3 DNA reads TGTGCCAGCAGCTTAGCGGCGACAGGGTCGCACACCATATATTTT. It translates to CASSLAATGSHTIYF. The rearrangement links TRBV7-9 to TRBJ1-3; TRBD1 aligns across 7 bases. V dropped 0 bases and J dropped 8; count of bases not matched to a gene: 7. This CDR3 spans 15 amino acids. The germline V gene has CDR1 SEHNR and CDR2 FQNEAQ (reference sequence).

The CDR3 DNA reads as TGCGCCAGCAGCTTGGACCCCATTTCGGCATATAGCAATCAGCCCCAGCATTTT. The encoded protein is CASSLDPISAYSNQPQHF. The gene calls are TRBV5-1 and TRBJ1-5, with D hard to call. The length of the CDR3 is 18 residues. Trimming took off 0 bases at V and 0 bases at J, with 16 bases between the two ends. CDR1 is SGHRS and CDR2 is YFSETQ in the germline V gene.

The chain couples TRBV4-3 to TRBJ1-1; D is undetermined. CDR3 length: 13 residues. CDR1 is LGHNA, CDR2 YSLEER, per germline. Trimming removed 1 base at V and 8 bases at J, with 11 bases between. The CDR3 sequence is CASSQVSGIEAFF. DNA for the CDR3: TGCGCCAGCAGCCAAGTATCGGGCATCGAAGCTTTCTTT.

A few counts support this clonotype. Written as DNA, the CDR3 is TGCAGTGCTAGCGGAGCTAACTATGGCTACACCTTC. Amino acids: CSASGANYGYTF. The chain combines TRBV20-1 with TRBJ1-2; D gene unclear. The CDR3 is made up of 12 amino acids. Trimming shortened V by 3 bases and J by 0 bases, and 5 bases separated the two germline ends. From germline, CDR1 is DFQATT and CDR2 SNEGSKA (reference sequence).

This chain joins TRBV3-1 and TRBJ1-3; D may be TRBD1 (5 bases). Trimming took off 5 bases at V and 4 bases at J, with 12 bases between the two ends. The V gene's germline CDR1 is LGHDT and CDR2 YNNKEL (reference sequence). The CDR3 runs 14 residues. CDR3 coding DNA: TGTGCCAGCAGCACTAGGGGCGCGGGAAACACCATATATTTT. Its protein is CASSTRGAGNTIYF.

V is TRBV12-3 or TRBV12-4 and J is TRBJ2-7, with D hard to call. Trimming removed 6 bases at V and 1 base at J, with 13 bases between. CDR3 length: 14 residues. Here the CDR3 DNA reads TGTGCCAGCAGAGTAACGGCAGGTTCCTACGAGCAGTACTTC. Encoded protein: CASRVTAGSYEQYF.

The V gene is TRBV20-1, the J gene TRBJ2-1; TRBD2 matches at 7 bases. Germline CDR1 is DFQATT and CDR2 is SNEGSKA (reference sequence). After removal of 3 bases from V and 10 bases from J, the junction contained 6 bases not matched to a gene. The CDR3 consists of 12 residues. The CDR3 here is CSASGSGKEQFF. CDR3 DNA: TGCAGTGCTAGTGGGAGCGGGAAGGAGCAGTTCTTC.

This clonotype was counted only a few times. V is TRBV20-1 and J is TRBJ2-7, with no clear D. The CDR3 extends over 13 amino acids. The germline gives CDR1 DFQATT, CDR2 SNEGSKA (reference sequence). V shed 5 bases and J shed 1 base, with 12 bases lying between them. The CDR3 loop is CSAEASESYEQYF. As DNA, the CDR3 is TGCAGTGCTGAAGCTTCCGAGTCCTACGAGCAGTACTTC.